This T cell receptor beta chain was sequenced in a study of shared T cell receptors in the human thymus. Repertoires were generated with immunoSEQ multiplex PCR, while TCRdb's copy carries only in-frame clones and drops some. The sample holds some 700,000 clones; approximately 85% are singletons and the top ten take roughly 0.01%. In its sample, this clone was seen a few times. CDR3 length: 14 residues. The V and J ends lost 3 bases and 3 bases, in that order; junction bases with no gene match: 3. CDR1 is SGHRS, CDR2 YFSETQ, per germline. The same specimen was also included in a second study, on human thymus T cells.

This chain links TRBV5-1 with TRBJ1-2, with 9 bases fitting TRBD1. The sequencing sample was made of thymocytes. The receptor's source is a girl younger than two with a congenital heart defect. CDR3 nucleotide sequence: TGCGCCAGCAGCTCCCGACAGGGGGACTATGGCTACACCTTC. It yields the protein CASSSRQGDYGYTF.